These 10 T cell receptor beta chains were all obtained from the same sample, sequenced in a study of shared clonotypes between healthy human individuals. Libraries were prepared by immunoSEQ multiplex PCR; TCRdb keeps only in-frame clonotypes and omits some of them. The sample includes about 1.9 million clones, 85% to 95% of them seen just once. As defined, naive CD8 cells were CD45RO-negative and positively selected for CCR7, with terminally differentiated effector memory CD45RA+ cells excluded. The material sequenced was naive CD8+ T cells from PBMCs. Receptors originate from a man younger than 35 in good health. Some clones in this sample may be carry-over from other donors' samples.

V is TRBV6-4 and J is TRBJ2-2; D is unclear. The CDR3 sequence is 13 residues long. V dropped 2 bases and J dropped 6 bases, with 7 bases sitting between them. Germline V gene data show CDR1 as MRHNA and CDR2 as SNTAGT. In DNA, the CDR3 is TGTGCCAGCAGTGACAACCTCGCCGGGGAGCTGTTTTTT. Translation gives CASSDNLAGELFF.

The genes are TRBV6-1 and TRBJ2-3, with 11 bases fitting TRBD1. V dropped 8 bases and J dropped 4; count of bases not matched to a gene: 8. The CDR3 is 15 amino acids. Looked up from germline, CDR1 is MNHNS and CDR2 is SASEGT. The CDR3 reads CASQEMGQGADTQYF. The CDR3 DNA reads TGTGCCAGCCAGGAAATGGGACAGGGGGCAGATACGCAGTATTTT.

This clone was observed a single time. V and J are TRBV7-9 and TRBJ2-3; maybe TRBD1 (6 bases). CDR3 length: 15 residues. V lost 7 bases to trimming and J lost 6 bases, with 20 bases between them. Per germline, CDR1 SEHNR and CDR2 FQNEAQ (reference sequence). This CDR3 is CASTGEWDPQDTQYF. CDR3 DNA: TGTGCCAGCACAGGGGAGTGGGACCCGCAGGATACGCAGTATTTT.

V usage is TRBV7-9 and J usage is TRBJ2-1; 15 bases match TRBD2. Germline loops: CDR1 SEHNR, CDR2 FQNEAQ (reference sequence). With 4 bases clipped from V and 8 bases from J, the junction kept 9 bases outside the gene matches. This CDR3 contains 17 residues. This CDR3 reads CASSSGLAGGLVDEQFF. Here the CDR3 DNA reads TGTGCCAGCAGCTCTGGACTAGCGGGAGGGCTAGTCGATGAGCAGTTCTTC.

On this clone itself: This specimen includes other DNA sequences encoding the same CDR3. The CDR3 here is CAWSVVGYEQYF. The CDR3 DNA sequence: TGTGCCTGGAGTGTCGTAGGGTACGAGCAGTACTTC. The V gene is TRBV30, the J gene TRBJ2-7; D unclear. This CDR3 has 12 amino acids. Trimming took 0 bases from V and 4 from J, leaving 7 bases between them. Germline lookup yields CDR1 GTSNPN and CDR2 SVGIG (reference sequence).

The chain links TRBV28 to TRBJ2-5; the match to TRBD1 covers 9 bases. Per the germline V gene, CDR1 is MDHEN and CDR2 is SYDVKM. V lost 4 bases, J lost 3 bases, and 9 bases stayed unmatched. The CDR3 has 16 residues. The CDR3 region has the DNA TGTGCCAGCAGTTCGCGGCCCGGGACAGGGAAAGAGACCCAGTACTTC. Residues: CASSSRPGTGKETQYF.

V and J are TRBV9 and TRBJ1-2; TRBD1 matches at 9 bases. The CDR3 spans 13 residues. Germline loops: CDR1 SGDLS, CDR2 YYNGEE. V was clipped by 4 bases and J by 12 bases; unmatched bases: 10. CDR3 bases: TGTGCCAGCAGCCCAACCGGGACAGGGCCCAACACCTTC. The encoded protein is CASSPTGTGPNTF.

This chain connects TRBV5-6 to TRBJ1-5; D not resolved. The CDR3 totals 13 residues. The germline V and J ends were trimmed by 1 base and 3 bases, with 5 bases remaining between them. Germline values: CDR1 SGHDT, CDR2 YYEEEE. CDR3 bases: TGTGCCAGCAGCTTGAAATCCAATCAGCCCCAGCATTTT. Residues: CASSLKSNQPQHF. Full variable domain (missing parts from reference TRBV5-6 and TRBJ1-5): DAGVTQSPTHLIKTRGQQVTLRCSPKSGHDTVSWYQQALGQGPQFIFQYYEEEERQRGNFPDRFSGHQFPNYSSELNVNALLLGDSALYLCASSLKSNQPQHFGDGTRLSIL.

V is TRBV29-1 and J is TRBJ2-1; D possibly uses TRBD1 or TRBD2 (6 bases each). The CDR3 has 12 amino acids. V dropped 3 bases and J dropped 6 bases, with 9 bases sitting between them. Per the germline V gene, CDR1 is SQVTM and CDR2 is ANQGSEA. This CDR3 is CSVDGGRNEQFF. In DNA form, the CDR3 reads TGCAGCGTTGACGGGGGCCGCAATGAGCAGTTCTTC.

The chain recombines TRBV7-3 with TRBJ2-3, with a weak D call TRBD2 (7 bases). V was cut by 5 bases and J by 7 bases, with 19 bases left in between. This CDR3 is 15 amino acids long. Germline V gene sequence: CDR1 SGHTA, CDR2 FQGTGA. CDR3: CASSQGRGTGNTQYF. CDR3 coding DNA: TGTGCCAGCAGCCAGGGGCGGGGGACCGGGAATACGCAGTATTTT. Based on the CDR3 plus reference TRBV7-3 and TRBJ2-3, the full variable domain is GAGVSQTPSNKVTEKGKYVELRCDPISGHTALYWYRQSLGQGPEFLIYFQGTGAADDSGLPNDRFFAVRPEGSVSTLKIQRTERGDSAVYLCASSQGRGTGNTQYFGPGTRLTVL.